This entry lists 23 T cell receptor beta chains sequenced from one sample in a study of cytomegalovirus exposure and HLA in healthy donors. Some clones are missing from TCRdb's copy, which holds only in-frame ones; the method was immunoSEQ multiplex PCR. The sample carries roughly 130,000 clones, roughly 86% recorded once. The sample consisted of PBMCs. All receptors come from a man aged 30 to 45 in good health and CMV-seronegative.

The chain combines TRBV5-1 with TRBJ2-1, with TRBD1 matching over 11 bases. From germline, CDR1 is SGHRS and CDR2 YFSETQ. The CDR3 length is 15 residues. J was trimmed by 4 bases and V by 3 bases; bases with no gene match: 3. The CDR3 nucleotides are TGCGCCAGCAGCTCAGGACAGGGGGCTTACAATGAGCAGTTCTTC. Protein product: CASSSGQGAYNEQFF.

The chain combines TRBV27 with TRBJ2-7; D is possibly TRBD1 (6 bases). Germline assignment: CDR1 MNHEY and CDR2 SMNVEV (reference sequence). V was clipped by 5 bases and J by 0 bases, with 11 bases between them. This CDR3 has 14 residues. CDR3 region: CASSKETGSYEQYF. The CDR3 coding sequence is TGTGCCAGCAGTAAGGAGACAGGCTCCTACGAGCAGTACTTC.

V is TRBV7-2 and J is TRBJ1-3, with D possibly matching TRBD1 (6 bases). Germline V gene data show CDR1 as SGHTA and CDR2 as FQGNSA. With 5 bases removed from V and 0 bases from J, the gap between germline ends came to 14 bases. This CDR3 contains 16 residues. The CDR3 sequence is CASSVGGGNSGNTIYF. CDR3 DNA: TGTGCCAGCAGCGTAGGCGGGGGCAACTCTGGAAACACCATATATTTT. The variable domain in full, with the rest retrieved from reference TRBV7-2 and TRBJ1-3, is GAGVSQSPSNKVTEKGKDVELRCDPISGHTALYWYRQSLGQGLEFLIYFQGNSAPDKSGLPSDRFSAERTGGSVSTLTIQRTQQEDSAVYLCASSVGGGNSGNTIYFGEGSWLTVV.

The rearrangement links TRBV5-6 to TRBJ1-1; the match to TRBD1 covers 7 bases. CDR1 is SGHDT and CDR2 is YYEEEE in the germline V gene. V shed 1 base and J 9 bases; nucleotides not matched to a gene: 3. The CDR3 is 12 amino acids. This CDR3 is CASSLPTGKAFF. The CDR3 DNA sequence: TGTGCCAGCAGCTTGCCGACAGGGAAAGCTTTCTTT. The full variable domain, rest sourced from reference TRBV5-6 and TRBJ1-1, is DAGVTQSPTHLIKTRGQQVTLRCSPKSGHDTVSWYQQALGQGPQFIFQYYEEEERQRGNFPDRFSGHQFPNYSSELNVNALLLGDSALYLCASSLPTGKAFFGQGTRLTVV.

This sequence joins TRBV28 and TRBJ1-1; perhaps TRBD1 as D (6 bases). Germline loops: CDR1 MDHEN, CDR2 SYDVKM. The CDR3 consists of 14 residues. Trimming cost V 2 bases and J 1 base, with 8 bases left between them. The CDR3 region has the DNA TGTGCCAGCAGTTTAACAGGGTGGAACACTGAAGCTTTCTTT. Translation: CASSLTGWNTEAFF.

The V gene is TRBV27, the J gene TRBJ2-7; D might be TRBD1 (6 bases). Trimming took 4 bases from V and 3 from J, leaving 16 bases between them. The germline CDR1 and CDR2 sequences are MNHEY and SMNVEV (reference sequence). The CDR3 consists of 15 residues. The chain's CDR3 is CASSSKGDTFYEQYF. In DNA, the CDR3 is TGTGCCAGCAGTTCCAAGGGGGACACCTTCTACGAGCAGTACTTC.

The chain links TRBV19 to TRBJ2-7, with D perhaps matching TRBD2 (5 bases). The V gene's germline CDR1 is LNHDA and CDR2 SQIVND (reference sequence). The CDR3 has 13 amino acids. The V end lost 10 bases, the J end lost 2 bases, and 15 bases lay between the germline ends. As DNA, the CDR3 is TGTGCCACGTCCGGGGATTTGGCCTACGAGCAGTACTTC. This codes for CATSGDLAYEQYF.

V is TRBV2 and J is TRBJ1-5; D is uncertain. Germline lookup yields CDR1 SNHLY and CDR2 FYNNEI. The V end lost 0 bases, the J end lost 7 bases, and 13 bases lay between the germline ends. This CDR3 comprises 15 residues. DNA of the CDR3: TGTGCCAGCAGTGAAGCGTTTGGGCGTGGACAGCCCCAGCATTTT. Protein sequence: CASSEAFGRGQPQHF.

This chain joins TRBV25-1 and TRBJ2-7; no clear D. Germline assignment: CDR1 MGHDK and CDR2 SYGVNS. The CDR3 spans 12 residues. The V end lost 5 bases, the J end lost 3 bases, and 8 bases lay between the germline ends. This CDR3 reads CASSPRSYEQYF. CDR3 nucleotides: TGTGCCAGCAGTCCCCGGAGCTACGAGCAGTACTTC.

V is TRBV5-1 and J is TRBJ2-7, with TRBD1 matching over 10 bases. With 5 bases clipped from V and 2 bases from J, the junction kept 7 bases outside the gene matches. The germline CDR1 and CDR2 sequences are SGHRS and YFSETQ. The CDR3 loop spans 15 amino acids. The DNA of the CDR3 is TGCGCCAGCAGTCGCGACGGGACAGGGGCCTACGAGCAGTACTTC. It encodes CASSRDGTGAYEQYF.

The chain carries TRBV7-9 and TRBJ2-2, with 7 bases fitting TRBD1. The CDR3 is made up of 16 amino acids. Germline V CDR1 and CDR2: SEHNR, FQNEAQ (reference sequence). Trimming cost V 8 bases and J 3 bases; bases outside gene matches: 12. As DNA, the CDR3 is TGTGCCAGCGAGGAAGAGAGCCAGGGGGACACCGGGGAGCTGTTTTTT. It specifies CASEEESQGDTGELFF.

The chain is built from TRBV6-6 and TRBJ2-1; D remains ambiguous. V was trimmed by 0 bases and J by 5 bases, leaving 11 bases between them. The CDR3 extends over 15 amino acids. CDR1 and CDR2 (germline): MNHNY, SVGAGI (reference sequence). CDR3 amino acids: CASSYSLTQDNEQFF. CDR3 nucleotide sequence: TGTGCCAGCAGTTACTCTCTTACACAAGACAATGAGCAGTTCTTC.

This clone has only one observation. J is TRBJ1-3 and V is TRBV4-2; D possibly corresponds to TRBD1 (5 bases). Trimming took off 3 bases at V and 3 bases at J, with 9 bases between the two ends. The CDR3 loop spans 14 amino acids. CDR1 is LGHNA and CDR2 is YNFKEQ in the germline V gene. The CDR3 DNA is TGTGCCAGCAGCCATACAGGCAGTGGAAACACCATATATTTT. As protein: CASSHTGSGNTIYF.

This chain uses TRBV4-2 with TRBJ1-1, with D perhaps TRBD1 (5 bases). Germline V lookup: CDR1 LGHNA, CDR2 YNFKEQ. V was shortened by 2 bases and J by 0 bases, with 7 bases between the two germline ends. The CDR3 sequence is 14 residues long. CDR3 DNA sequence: TGTGCCAGCAGCCAAAACAGGTTGAACACTGAAGCTTTCTTT. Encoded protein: CASSQNRLNTEAFF.

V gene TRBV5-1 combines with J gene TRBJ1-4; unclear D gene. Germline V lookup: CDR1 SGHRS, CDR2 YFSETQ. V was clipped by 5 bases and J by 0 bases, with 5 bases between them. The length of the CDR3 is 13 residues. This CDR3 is CASRSTTNEKLFF. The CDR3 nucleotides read TGCGCCAGCAGGAGTACAACTAATGAAAAACTGTTTTTT.

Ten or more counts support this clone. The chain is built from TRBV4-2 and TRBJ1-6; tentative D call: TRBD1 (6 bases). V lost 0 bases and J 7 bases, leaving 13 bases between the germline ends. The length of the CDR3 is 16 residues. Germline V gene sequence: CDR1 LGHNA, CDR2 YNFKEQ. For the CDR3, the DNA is TGTGCCAGCAGCCAAGATCCGGCAGGGGCAAATTCACCCCTCCACTTT. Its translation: CASSQDPAGANSPLHF.

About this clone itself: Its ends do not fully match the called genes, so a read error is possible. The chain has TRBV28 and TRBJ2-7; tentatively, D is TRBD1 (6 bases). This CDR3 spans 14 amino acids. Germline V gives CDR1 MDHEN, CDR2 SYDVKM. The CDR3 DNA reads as TGTGCCAGCAGTTTACCCGGGACATTTAAAGTGGGAGATTTC. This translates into CASSLPGTFKVGDF.

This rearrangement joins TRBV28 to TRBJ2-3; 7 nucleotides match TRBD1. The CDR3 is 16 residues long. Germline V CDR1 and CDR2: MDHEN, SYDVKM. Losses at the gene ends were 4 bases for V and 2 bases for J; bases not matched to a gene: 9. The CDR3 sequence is CASSSPVTGSTDTQYF. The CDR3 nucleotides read TGTGCCAGCAGTTCCCCCGTGACAGGGTCCACAGATACGCAGTATTTT.

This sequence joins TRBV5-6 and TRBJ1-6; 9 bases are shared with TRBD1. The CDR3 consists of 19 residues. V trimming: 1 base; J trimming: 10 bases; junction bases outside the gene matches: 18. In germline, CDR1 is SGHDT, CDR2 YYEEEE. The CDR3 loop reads CASSLFYPQTGGYGSPLHF. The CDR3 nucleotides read TGTGCCAGCAGCTTGTTTTACCCTCAGACAGGGGGTTACGGATCACCCCTCCACTTT. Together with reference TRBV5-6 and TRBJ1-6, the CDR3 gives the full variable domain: DAGVTQSPTHLIKTRGQQVTLRCSPKSGHDTVSWYQQALGQGPQFIFQYYEEEERQRGNFPDRFSGHQFPNYSSELNVNALLLGDSALYLCASSLFYPQTGGYGSPLHFGNGTRLTVT.

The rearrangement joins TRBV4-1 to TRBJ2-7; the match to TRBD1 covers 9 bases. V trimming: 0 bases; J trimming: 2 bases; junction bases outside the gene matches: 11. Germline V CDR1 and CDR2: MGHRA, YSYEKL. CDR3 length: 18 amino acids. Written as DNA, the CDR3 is TGCGCCAGCAGCCAAGATTCATACAGGGGGCTAGGGGCCTACGAGCAGTACTTC. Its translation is CASSQDSYRGLGAYEQYF.

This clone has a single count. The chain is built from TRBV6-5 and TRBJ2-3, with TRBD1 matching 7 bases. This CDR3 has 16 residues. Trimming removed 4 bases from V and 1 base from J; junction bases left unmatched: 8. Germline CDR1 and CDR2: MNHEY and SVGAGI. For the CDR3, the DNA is TGTGCCAGCAGTTTCCAGGCAGGGGGAGGCACAGATACGCAGTATTTT. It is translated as CASSFQAGGGTDTQYF.

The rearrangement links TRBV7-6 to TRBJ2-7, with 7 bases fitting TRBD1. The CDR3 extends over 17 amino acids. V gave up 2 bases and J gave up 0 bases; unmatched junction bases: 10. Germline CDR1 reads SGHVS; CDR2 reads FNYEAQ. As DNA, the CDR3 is TGTGCCAGCAGCTTAACGATCCGGGACAGCTTCTCCTACGAGCAGTACTTC. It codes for CASSLTIRDSFSYEQYF. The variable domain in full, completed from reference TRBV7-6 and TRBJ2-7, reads GAGVSQSPRYKVTKRGQDVALRCDPISGHVSLYWYRQALGQGPEFLTYFNYEAQQDKSGLPNDRFSAERPEGSISTLTIQRTEQRDSAMYRCASSLTIRDSFSYEQYFGPGTRLTVT.

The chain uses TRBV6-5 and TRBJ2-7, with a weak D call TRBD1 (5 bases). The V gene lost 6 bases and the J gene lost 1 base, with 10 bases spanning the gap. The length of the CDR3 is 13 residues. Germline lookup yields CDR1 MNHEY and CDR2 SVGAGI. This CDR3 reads CASRQASSYEQYF. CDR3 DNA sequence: TGTGCCAGCAGACAGGCGTCGTCCTACGAGCAGTACTTC.